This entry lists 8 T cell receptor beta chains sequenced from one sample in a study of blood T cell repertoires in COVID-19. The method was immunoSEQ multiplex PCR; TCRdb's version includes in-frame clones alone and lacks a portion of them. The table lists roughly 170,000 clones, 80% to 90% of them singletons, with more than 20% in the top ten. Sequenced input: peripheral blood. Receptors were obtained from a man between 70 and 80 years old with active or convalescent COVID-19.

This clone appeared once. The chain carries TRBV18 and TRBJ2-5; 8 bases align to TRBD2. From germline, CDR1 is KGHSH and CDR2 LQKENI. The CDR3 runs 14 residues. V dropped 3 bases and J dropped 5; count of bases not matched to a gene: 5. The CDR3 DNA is TGTGCCAGCTCACCCAGGACTAGCTTTGAGACCCAGTACTTC. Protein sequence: CASSPRTSFETQYF.

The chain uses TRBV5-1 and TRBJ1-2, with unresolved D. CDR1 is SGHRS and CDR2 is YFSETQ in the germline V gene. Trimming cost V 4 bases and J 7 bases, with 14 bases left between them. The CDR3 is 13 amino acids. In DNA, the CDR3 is TGCGCCAGCAGCCCTAGGAGCCAACTTGGCTACACCTTC. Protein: CASSPRSQLGYTF.

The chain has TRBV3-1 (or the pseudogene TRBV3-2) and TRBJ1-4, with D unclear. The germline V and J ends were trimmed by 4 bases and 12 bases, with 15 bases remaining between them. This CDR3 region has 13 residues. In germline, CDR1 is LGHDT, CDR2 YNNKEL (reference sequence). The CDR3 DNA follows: TGTGCCAGCAGCCCCCGAGGAGGGAGGGAACTGTTTTTT. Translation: CASSPRGGRELFF.

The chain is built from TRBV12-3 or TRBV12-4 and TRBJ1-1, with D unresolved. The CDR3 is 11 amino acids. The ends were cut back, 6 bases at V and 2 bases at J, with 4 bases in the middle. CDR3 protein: CASRTNTEAFF. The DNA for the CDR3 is TGTGCCAGCAGGACAAACACTGAAGCTTTCTTT.

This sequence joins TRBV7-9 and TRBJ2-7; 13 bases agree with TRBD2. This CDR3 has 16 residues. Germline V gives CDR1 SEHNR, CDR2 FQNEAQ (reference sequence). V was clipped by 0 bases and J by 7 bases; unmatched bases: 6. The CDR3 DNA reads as TGTGCCAGCAGCTTAGCGGCACTAGCGGGAGGGAGTGAGCAGTACTTC. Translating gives CASSLAALAGGSEQYF.

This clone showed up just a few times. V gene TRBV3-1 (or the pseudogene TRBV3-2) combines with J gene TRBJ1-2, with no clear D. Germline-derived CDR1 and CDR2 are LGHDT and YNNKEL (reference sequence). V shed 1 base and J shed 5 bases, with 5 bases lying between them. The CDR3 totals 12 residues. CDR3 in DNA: TGTGCCAGCAGCCAAGGGACTTATGGCTACACCTTC. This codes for CASSQGTYGYTF.

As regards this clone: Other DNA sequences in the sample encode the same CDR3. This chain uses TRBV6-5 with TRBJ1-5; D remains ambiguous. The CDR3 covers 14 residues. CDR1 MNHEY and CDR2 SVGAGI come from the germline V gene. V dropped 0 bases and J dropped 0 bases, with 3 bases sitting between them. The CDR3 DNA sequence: TGTGCCAGCAGTTACTCTCATAGCAATCAGCCCCAGCATTTT. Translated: CASSYSHSNQPQHF.

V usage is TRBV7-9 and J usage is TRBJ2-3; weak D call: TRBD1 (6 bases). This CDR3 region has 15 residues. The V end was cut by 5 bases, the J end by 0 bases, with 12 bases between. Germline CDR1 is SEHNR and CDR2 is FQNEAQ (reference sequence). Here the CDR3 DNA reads TGTGCCAGCAGCCCTGGACAGACTAGCACAGATACGCAGTATTTT. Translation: CASSPGQTSTDTQYF.